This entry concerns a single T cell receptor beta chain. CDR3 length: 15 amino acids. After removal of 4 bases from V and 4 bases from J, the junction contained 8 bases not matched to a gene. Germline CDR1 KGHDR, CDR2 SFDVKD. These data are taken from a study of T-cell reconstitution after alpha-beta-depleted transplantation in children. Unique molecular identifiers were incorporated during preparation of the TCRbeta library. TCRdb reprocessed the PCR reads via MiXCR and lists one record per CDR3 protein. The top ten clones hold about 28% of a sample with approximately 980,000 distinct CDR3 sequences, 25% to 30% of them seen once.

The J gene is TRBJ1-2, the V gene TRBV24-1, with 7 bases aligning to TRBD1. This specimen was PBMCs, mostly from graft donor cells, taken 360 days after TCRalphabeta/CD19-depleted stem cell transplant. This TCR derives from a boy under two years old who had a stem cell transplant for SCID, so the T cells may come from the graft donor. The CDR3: CATSEPGQLFYGYTF. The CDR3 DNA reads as TGTGCCACCAGTGAGCCGGGACAGCTCTTCTATGGCTACACCTTC.